Listed below are T cell receptor beta chains from one sample, sequenced in a study of blood T cell repertoires in COVID-19. This table comes from immunoSEQ multiplex PCR, and its TCRdb copy is limited to in-frame clones, with some not included. The sample has about 100,000 clones, less than 90% seen once. The specimen was peripheral blood. These TCRs come from a man under 40 in a cohort sampled during active COVID-19. Each CDR3 is given with its conserved first and last residue. The D gene is left open where the match is weak. Clone size appears in some rows only: once, few, many, or a class for an expanded clone.

d_gene: TRBD2
abundance: -
v_gene: TRBV5-5
j_gene: TRBJ2-1
CDR3nt: TGTGCCAGCAGCTTGACATCCAGGACTAGCGGTTACAATGAGCAGTTCTTC
CDR3aa: CASSLTSRTSGYNEQFF

d_gene: -
abundance: -
v_gene: TRBV21-1
j_gene: TRBJ2-1
CDR3nt: TGTGCCAGCAGCAAAGCGCCAGGGTATTATGAGCAGTTCTTC
CDR3aa: CASSKAPGYYEQFF

d_gene: -
abundance: once
v_gene: TRBV5-5
j_gene: TRBJ2-3
CDR3nt: TGTGCCAGCAGCTTGGGGGCGGGGTTGGGGACAGATACGCAGTATTTT
CDR3aa: CASSLGAGLGTDTQYF

d_gene: -
abundance: -
v_gene: TRBV30
j_gene: TRBJ2-7
CDR3nt: TGTGCCTGGAGTGGAAGGGACTTACCCTACGAGCAGTACTTC
CDR3aa: CAWSGRDLPYEQYF

d_gene: TRBD2
abundance: -
v_gene: TRBV24-1
j_gene: TRBJ2-3
CDR3nt: TGTGCCACCAGTGATCCGAGCGGGGGGACCACAGATACGCAGTATTTT
CDR3aa: CATSDPSGGTTDTQYF

d_gene: -
abundance: once
v_gene: TRBV6-6
j_gene: TRBJ1-5
CDR3nt: TGTGCCAGCAGCGCTTCCGGGTCAAAGTATCAGCCCCAGCATTTT
CDR3aa: CASSASGSKYQPQHF

d_gene: TRBD2
abundance: -
v_gene: TRBV3-1/TRBV3-2
j_gene: TRBJ2-3
CDR3nt: TGTGCCAGCAGCCAAATCGGGCTAGCGGCAGATACGCAGTATTTT
CDR3aa: CASSQIGLAADTQYF

d_gene: TRBD2
abundance: -
v_gene: TRBV5-4
j_gene: TRBJ2-3
CDR3nt: TGTGCCAGCAGCGCCGCCCAGACTAGCTCCGGGGCAGATACGCAGTATTTT
CDR3aa: CASSAAQTSSGADTQYF

d_gene: TRBD1
abundance: -
v_gene: TRBV12-3/TRBV12-4
j_gene: TRBJ1-6
CDR3nt: TGTGCCAGCAGGGGACAGGGCGGTTCACCCCTCCACTTT
CDR3aa: CASRGQGGSPLHF

d_gene: -
abundance: -
v_gene: TRBV5-1
j_gene: TRBJ1-1
CDR3nt: TGCGCCAGCAGCTCCAGCCTACAGGACATGAACACTGAAGCTTTCTTT
CDR3aa: CASSSSLQDMNTEAFF